The clone carrying this TCR beta chain was recorded a few times. These data originate in a study of blood T cell repertoires in COVID-19. Study as a whole: PBMCs, B-cell-depleted T cells, or T cells were the source of the cDNA or gDNA that made up the material.

Using immunoSEQ multiplex PCR, the repertoire was profiled, and TCRdb retains in-frame clones only, with some absent. In the table there are fewer than 70,000 clones, over 75% of which are singletons. The CDR3 loop spans 13 amino acids. The germline gives CDR1 KGHSH, CDR2 LQKENI. The V and J ends lost 4 bases and 5 bases respectively, with 9 bases between them. The chain links TRBV18 to TRBJ1-5; D gene ambiguous. The sequence was collected from a man aged 60-69 years with active or convalescent COVID-19. The source material was peripheral blood. CDR3 loop: CASSRVGDQPQHF. CDR3 in DNA: TGTGCCAGCTCACGTGTGGGCGATCAGCCCCAGCATTTT.